This passage covers 3 T cell receptor beta chains from one sample sequenced in a study of CD8 T cells in ankylosing spondylitis. Each CDR3 protein gets one entry after TCRdb re-called the 5' RACE reads with MiXCR. The sample carries around 150,000 distinct CDR3 sequences, about a third recorded once. The sample taken for sequencing was synovial fluid, either unsorted or a sorted T cell fraction (not recorded which). The source of these receptors is a male donor with ankylosing spondylitis.

J is TRBJ2-6 and V is TRBV2; the match to TRBD1 covers 8 bases. J was trimmed by 4 bases and V by 11 bases; bases with no gene match: 13. CDR1 and CDR2 from the germline V gene are SNHLY and FYNNEI. The CDR3 extends over 16 amino acids. As DNA, the CDR3 is TGTGCCGGAAAGGGACAGGTCACGCCCGGGGCCAACGTCCTGACTTTC. Its protein is CAGKGQVTPGANVLTF.

The rearrangement joins TRBV5-1 to TRBJ1-1, with D tentatively TRBD1 (5 bases). Germline V gene sequence: CDR1 SGHRS, CDR2 YFSETQ. The V gene lost 6 bases and the J gene lost 7 bases, with 10 bases spanning the gap. The CDR3 loop spans 11 amino acids. This chain's CDR3 is CASNSGFEAFF. The CDR3 DNA is TGCGCCAGCAACTCAGGGTTTGAAGCTTTCTTT.

The table lists this clonotype with many counts. This sequence joins TRBV10-3 and TRBJ2-3; D is possibly TRBD1 (6 bases). CDR1 and CDR2 from the germline V gene are ENHRY and SYGVKD. CDR3 length: 16 residues. The V and J ends lost 2 bases and 1 base respectively, with 13 bases between them. The DNA of the CDR3 is TGTGCCATCAGTGAGGGGACAAAGGGCGGCACAGATACGCAGTATTTT. It codes for CAISEGTKGGTDTQYF.